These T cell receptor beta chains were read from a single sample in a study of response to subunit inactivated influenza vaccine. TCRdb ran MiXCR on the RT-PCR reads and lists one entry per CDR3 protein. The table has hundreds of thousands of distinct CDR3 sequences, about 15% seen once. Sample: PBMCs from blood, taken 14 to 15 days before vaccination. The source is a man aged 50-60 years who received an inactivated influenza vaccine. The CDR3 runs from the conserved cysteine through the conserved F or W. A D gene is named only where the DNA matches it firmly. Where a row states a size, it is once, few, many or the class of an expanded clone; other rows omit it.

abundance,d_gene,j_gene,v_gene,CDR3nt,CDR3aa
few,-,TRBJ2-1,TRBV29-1,TGCAGCGTTCGGCAGGCCACCTACAATGAGCAGTTCTTC,CSVRQATYNEQFF
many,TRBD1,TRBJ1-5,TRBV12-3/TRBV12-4,TGTGCCAGCAGTCCAGGGGGCGATTTCAATCAGCCCCAGCATTTT,CASSPGGDFNQPQHF
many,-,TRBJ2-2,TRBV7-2,TGTGCCAGCAGCTTTCAGGGGGGCACCGGGGAGCTGTTTTTT,CASSFQGGTGELFF
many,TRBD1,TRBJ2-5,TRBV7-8,TGTGCCAGCAGCTTATATAGGGACAGGGGAGGAAAGACCCAGTACTTC,CASSLYRDRGGKTQYF
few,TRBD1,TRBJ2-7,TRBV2,TGTGCCAGCAGCGGCTGGGACAGTAGCTCCTACGAGCAGTACTTC,CASSGWDSSSYEQYF
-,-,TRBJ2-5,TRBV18,TGTGCCAGCTCAACGGCAGGGGAAGAGACCCAGTACTTC,CASSTAGEETQYF
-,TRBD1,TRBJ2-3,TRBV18,TGTGCCAGCTCACCAACAGGGGCCGCAGATACGCAGTATTTT,CASSPTGAADTQYF
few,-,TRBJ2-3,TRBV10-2,TGCGCCAGCAGTGAGTTGAGTGGTAGCACAGATACGCAGTATTTT,CASSELSGSTDTQYF
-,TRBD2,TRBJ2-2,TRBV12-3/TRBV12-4,TGTGCCAGCAGTCGCCCGACTAGCGGGGTCACCGGGGAGCTGTTTTTT,CASSRPTSGVTGELFF
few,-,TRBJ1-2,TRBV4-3,TGCGCCAGCAGCCAAGATGTTAGGGGTGCTGGCTACACCTTC,CASSQDVRGAGYTF
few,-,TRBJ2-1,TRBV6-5,TGTGCCAGCAGTTACTCGCTCGACGGTTACAATGAGCAGTTCTTC,CASSYSLDGYNEQFF
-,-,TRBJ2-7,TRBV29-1,TGCAGCGCCAGGTGGCAGGTAGACTCCTACGAGCAGTACTTC,CSARWQVDSYEQYF
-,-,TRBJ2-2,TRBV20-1,TGCAGTGCTAGAGGGAGCTGGACCGGGGAGCTGTTTTTT,CSARGSWTGELFF
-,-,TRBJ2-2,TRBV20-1,TGCAGTGCTAGGGACACCTCGAACACCGGGGAGCTGTTTTTT,CSARDTSNTGELFF
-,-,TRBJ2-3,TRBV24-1,TGTGCCACCAGTGAAAAGACTAGTTCGGCAGATACGCAGTATTTT,CATSEKTSSADTQYF
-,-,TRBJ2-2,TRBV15,TGTGCCACCAGCAGAGATCTAGTCGGGACTCAGACCGGGGAGCTGTTTTTT,CATSRDLVGTQTGELFF
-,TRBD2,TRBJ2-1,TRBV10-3,TGTGCCATCAGTACTAGCGGTAATGAGCAGTTCTTC,CAISTSGNEQFF
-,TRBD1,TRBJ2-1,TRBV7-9,TGTGCCAGCAGCCGGGGACAGGGGTTCAATGAGCAGTTCTTC,CASSRGQGFNEQFF
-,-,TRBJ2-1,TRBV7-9,TGTGCCAGCATCATTGACTCCAGGGGTGAGCAGTTCTTC,CASIIDSRGEQFF
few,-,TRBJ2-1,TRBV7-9,TGTGCCAGCAGCTTATCGGCGCACAATGAGCAGTTCTTC,CASSLSAHNEQFF
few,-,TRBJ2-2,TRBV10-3,TGTGCCATCCGAACGACAGGTGGCGGTACCGGGGAGCTGTTTTTT,CAIRTTGGGTGELFF
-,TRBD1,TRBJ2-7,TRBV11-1,TGTGCCAGCAGCAAGTCGGACAGGTACGAGCAGTACTTC,CASSKSDRYEQYF
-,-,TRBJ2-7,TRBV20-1,TGCAGTGCTAGGGGGCGTTGGGGAAAGACCTACGAGCAGTACTTC,CSARGRWGKTYEQYF
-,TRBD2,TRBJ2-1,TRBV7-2,TGTGCCAGCAGCAAAGGACTAGCGGGGGCCCGAGAGCAGTTCTTC,CASSKGLAGAREQFF
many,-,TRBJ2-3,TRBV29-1,TGCAGCACTAGTGGGGGTTCAGATACGCAGTATTTT,CSTSGGSDTQYF
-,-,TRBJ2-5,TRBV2,TGTGCCAGCAGCCAGGGAGGAGGAGAGACCCAGTACTTC,CASSQGGGETQYF
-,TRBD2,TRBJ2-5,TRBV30,TGTGCCCGGGGCGGTGGTAGCGGGAGCCAAGGAGAGACCCAGTACTTC,CARGGGSGSQGETQYF
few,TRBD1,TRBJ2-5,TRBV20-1,TGCAGTGCGGTAACAGGGGTTGGACAAGAGACCCAGTACTTC,CSAVTGVGQETQYF
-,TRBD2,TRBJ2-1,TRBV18,TGTGCCAGCTCACCAGGGGGTAGCGGGGACAATGAGCAGTTCTTC,CASSPGGSGDNEQFF
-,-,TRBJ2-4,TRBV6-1,TGTGCCAGCAGTACAATACAGGTGGGGCTGGCCAAAAACATTCAGTACTTC,CASSTIQVGLAKNIQYF
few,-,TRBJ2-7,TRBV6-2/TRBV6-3,TGTGCCAGCAGTTACAACGGTGGAGGGGGCGCTGGGCAGTACTTC,CASSYNGGGGAGQYF
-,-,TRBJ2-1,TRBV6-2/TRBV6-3,TGTGCCAGCGCAGGCGGTTACAATGAGCAGTTCTTC,CASAGGYNEQFF
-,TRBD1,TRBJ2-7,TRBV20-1,TGCAGTGCTAGTAGGTTCGGGACAGGGGTCGAGCAGTACTTC,CSASRFGTGVEQYF
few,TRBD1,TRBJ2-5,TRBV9,TGTGCCAGCAGCACACGACAGGGTAGAGGGGAGACCCAGTACTTC,CASSTRQGRGETQYF
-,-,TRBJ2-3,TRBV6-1,TGTGCCAGCAGTGAGGACAACACAGATACGCAGTATTTT,CASSEDNTDTQYF
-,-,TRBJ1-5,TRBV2,TGTGCCAGCAGGGGACACGGGCCCCAGCATTTT,CASRGHGPQHF